This T cell receptor beta chain was sequenced for a study of shared clonotypes between healthy human individuals (TCRdb year 2020). Study-wide context: The cohort comprised a couple of women and a few men aged 18 to 49 years. The study deeply sequenced blood TCR repertoires of about five healthy adults to estimate repertoire size and the extent of clonotype sharing between individuals. Different laboratories and diverse techniques were used to prepare libraries and sequence TCR repertoires, to increase sequencing depth and limit assay-specific biases. Leukapheresis yielded between about 0.94 and 10 billion PBMCs per donor. Per donor, three plates each were used for CD4 naive and CD4 memory, two for CD8 naive, and one for CD8 memory.

Donors were healthy HIV-negative adults with no recently reported acute infections or vaccinations. Every donor was a Caucasian adult residing in Nashville, Tennessee, USA. CD8 memory samples were composed of magnetically selected CD45RO+ cells combined with CCR7-negative CD45RA+ effector memory (TemRA) cells. After blood collection by leukapheresis, PBMCs were isolated using Ficoll-Histopaque density gradient centrifugation and then cryopreserved in the vapor phase of liquid nitrogen. Analytical flow cytometry was used to check the purity and quantity of each magnetically sorted T cell population. Genomic DNA was isolated from every sorted fraction and measured by UV absorbance on a Nanodrop 2000c. The full study reports these points: Because the study included only a small number of donors, the genetic and exposure-history diversity represented was limited. Rarefaction of sorted-subset datasets indicated incomplete sequencing despite the large sequencing depth. Pairwise subsampling indicated that sequencing depth was expected to affect the degree of clonotype sharing among donors. Naive subsets generally had larger estimated clonotype richness than memory subsets did. When a handful of donors were compared, the shared fraction of clonotypes was around 4.6% for naive CD4, around 3.6% for naive CD8, roughly 2.3% for memory CD4, and less than 0.5% for memory CD8. Higher generation probabilities were observed for clonotypes shared by all four sorted-subset donors than for non-shared clonotypes. Sampling was limited to blood, and TCR repertoires in tissue likely differ from TCR repertoires in blood.

Using the deep immunoSEQ assay, multiplex PCR amplified TCR CDR3 regions from genomic DNA. Extracted genomic DNA from each cell subset was spread evenly across all wells of several immunoSEQ 96-well plates, with each plate serving as a replicate. For sorted subsets, 200 to 250 ng genomic DNA, equal to 30,000 or so T cell genomes, was loaded into each replicate PCR. The purified libraries were quantified using a Qubit 3.0 fluorometer, sized with a Bioanalyzer 2100, and then quantified again using the KAPA Library Quantification kit. Every immunoSEQ 96-well plate was sequenced on a separate single-read 150-cycle Illumina NextSeq 550 flow cell. Per the source publication's procedure: Because the immunoSEQ output held only junctional sequences and lacked quality scores, the filtering could not match the filtering applied to full-length reads. To assign V/J genes and CDR3, sequences were annotated using PyIR, a Python wrapper for IgBLAST v1.9, with IMGT germline references. Reads were filtered out if the reads had weak V/J assignments (E-value above 1e-6), no CDR3, stop codons, out-of-frame junctions, or ambiguous translated residues. V3J clonotypes were defined as sequences sharing the same inferred V gene, J gene, and CDR3 amino acid sequence. To compute the percentage overlap between repertoires, the number of shared unique clonotypes was divided by the size of the smaller repertoire. Three approaches were used to assess repertoire richness: RTK rarefaction, the Chao1 estimator, and Recon v2.1 estimates of unobserved clonotypes. OLGA was used to compute generation probabilities for all TCRbeta clonotypes that the gDNA method yielded from a few donors. Imported from immuneACCESS, the table was reduced by TCRdb to in-frame sequences with V and J called. These copies leave out some clones; in studies compared against another copy, an unresolved V gene accounts for under half, and the cause of the remainder is not known. V, J and clone size are taken as reported in that table, and D and trimming were inferred from the DNA itself. In all, the sample holds tens of thousands of clones, and about 63% of those were seen once. The ten largest clones represent about 51% of the sample.

In regard to this clone: What antigen it recognizes has not been identified. No quality values exist for individual bases; no much larger clone is one base distant.

CDR1 and CDR2 were assigned from the germline V gene as LGHNA and YSLEER. The V end loses 1 base and the J end loses 5 bases, and a stretch of 17 bases separates them. From its cysteine to its phenylalanine, the CDR3 spans 16 amino acids. Only the CDR3 portion is preserved as DNA: 48 bases, with reading frame beginning at the first base. The chain is assembled from TRBV4-3 and TRBJ2-5; tentative D gene TRBD2, with 5 bases matching. The origin of this receptor is a man aged 25 to 45 in good health. The specimen sequenced was memory CD8+ T cells sorted from blood. The cell subset or site label, as the study defines it: CD45RO+ cells pooled with CCR7-negative TemRA cells. The nucleotide sequence is given as TGCGCCAGCAGCCAAGGTACGACCGGCTCGGGGGAGACCCAGTACTTC. Its protein reads: CASSQGTTGSGETQYF.